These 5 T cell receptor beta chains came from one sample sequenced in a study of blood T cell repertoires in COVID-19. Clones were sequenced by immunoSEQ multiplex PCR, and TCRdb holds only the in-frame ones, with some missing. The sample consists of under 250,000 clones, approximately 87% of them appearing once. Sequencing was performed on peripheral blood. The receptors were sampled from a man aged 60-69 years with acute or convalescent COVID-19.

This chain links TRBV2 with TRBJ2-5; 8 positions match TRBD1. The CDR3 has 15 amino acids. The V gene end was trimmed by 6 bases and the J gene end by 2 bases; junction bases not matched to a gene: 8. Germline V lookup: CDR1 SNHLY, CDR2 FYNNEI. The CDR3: CASSLGQGGQETQYF. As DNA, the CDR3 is TGTGCCAGCAGCCTAGGACAGGGTGGTCAAGAGACCCAGTACTTC.

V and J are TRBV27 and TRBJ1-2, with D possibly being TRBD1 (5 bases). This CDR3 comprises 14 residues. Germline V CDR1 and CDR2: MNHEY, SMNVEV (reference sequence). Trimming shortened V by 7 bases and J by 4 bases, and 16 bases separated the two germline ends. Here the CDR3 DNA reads TGTGCCAGCACCTCCCCGGAGGGGCTCTATGGCTACACCTTC. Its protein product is CASTSPEGLYGYTF.

CDR3: CASSRGLAGGLTDTQYF. As DNA, the CDR3 is TGTGCCAGCAGCCGGGGACTAGCGGGAGGACTCACAGATACGCAGTATTTT. The chain recombines TRBV6-2 or TRBV6-3 with TRBJ2-3, with 15 bases identical to TRBD2. Germline V gives CDR1 MNHEY, CDR2 SVGEGT. The trim removed 6 bases at V and 2 bases at J, leaving 6 bases unmatched. The CDR3 totals 17 residues.

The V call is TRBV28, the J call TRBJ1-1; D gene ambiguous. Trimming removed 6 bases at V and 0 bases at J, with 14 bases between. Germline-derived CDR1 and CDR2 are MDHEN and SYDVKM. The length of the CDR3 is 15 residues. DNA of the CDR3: TGTGCCAGCAGGCCCCCGGGGATACTGAACACTGAAGCTTTCTTT. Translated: CASRPPGILNTEAFF.

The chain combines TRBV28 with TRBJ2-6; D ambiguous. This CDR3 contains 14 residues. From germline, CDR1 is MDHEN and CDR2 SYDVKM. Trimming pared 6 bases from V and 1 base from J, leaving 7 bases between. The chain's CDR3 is CASRRSSGANVLTF. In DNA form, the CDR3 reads TGTGCCAGCAGGAGAAGTTCTGGGGCCAACGTCCTGACTTTC. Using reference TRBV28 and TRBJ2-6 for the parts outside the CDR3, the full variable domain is DVKVTQSSRYLVKRTGEKVFLECVQDMDHENMFWYRQDPGLGLRLIYFSYDVKMKEKGDIPEGYSVSREKKERFSLILESASTNQTSMYLCASRRSSGANVLTFGAGSRLTVL.